What follows describes a single TCR beta chain. The antigen is unknown. The data belong to a study of T cell responses to AZD1222 COVID-19 vaccine. In the study overall: Second-dose schedules of about 4 or about 12 weeks were combined. General observations from the study: White British people made up most donors, females outnumbered males, and clonal diversity was possibly underestimated. The span of vaccine-associated CD4 TCRs extended across spike, with dominance at 160-218 and 743-854.

Sequencing was performed with immunoSEQ multiplex PCR; in TCRdb, only in-frame clones are kept and a portion is missing. This table holds 84,000 or so clones, around 90% found once. This clonotype was obtained from an adult in good health. The sample in question was peripheral blood, obtained on day 0 of AZD1222 vaccination.

The CDR3 is CASSSRNLGGGYTF. Written as DNA, the CDR3 is TGTGCCAGCAGCTCCCGGAACCTGGGAGGCGGCTACACCTTC. This chain links TRBV7-9 with TRBJ1-2; D uncertain. Germline V gene sequence: CDR1 SEHNR, CDR2 FQNEAQ (reference sequence). V was pared by 4 bases and J by 8 bases, with 17 bases between. The CDR3 is made up of 14 amino acids.